A selection of T cell receptor beta chains follows, all from one sample in a study of T cells in Graves' hyperthyroidism and ophthalmopathy. TCRdb ran MiXCR on the multiplex PCR reads and lists one entry per CDR3 protein. The sample has about 480,000 distinct CDR3 sequences, around 15% seen once. Sequencing input: blood. The receptors were sampled from a woman in her late teens or twenties with Graves' hyperthyroidism. CDR3s include the opening cysteine and the closing phenylalanine or tryptophan. The D gene is left open where the match is weak. The size of a clone is reported for some rows only, either as once, few or many, or as a class for expanded clones.

j_call | clone_size | v_call | d_call | cdr3_length | cdr3_nt | cdr3_aa
TRBJ2-2 | many | TRBV5-1 | - | 16 | TGCGCCAGCAGCTACGGCACATCCACATTTGGGGGGGAGCTGTTTTTT | CASSYGTSTFGGELFF
TRBJ2-5 | many | TRBV6-6 | - | 14 | TGTGCCAGCAGTTACATGCGGGACCAAGAGACCCAGTACTTC | CASSYMRDQETQYF
TRBJ1-5 | few | TRBV30 | TRBD1 | 21 | TGTGCCTGGAGTGTACAAGCAAAAACGACAGGGGGCCCCTATAGCAATCAGCCCCAGCATTTT | CAWSVQAKTTGGPYSNQPQHF
TRBJ2-2 | - | TRBV20-1 | TRBD1 | 14 | TGCAGTGCTTGGACAGGGACGAACACCGGGGAGCTGTTTTTT | CSAWTGTNTGELFF
TRBJ2-2 | many | TRBV7-8 | TRBD2 | 18 | TGTGCCAGCAGCTTAAGGAGACTAGCGGGAAGGAACACCGGGGAGCTGTTTTTT | CASSLRRLAGRNTGELFF
TRBJ2-7 | many | TRBV28 | TRBD1 | 13 | TGTGCCAGCAGTCAACAGGGGGCCCACGAGCAGTACTTC | CASSQQGAHEQYF
TRBJ1-2 | few | TRBV16 | - | 15 | TGTGCCAGCAGCGAAGACACACAGTTAAACTATGGCTACACCTTC | CASSEDTQLNYGYTF
TRBJ1-2 | few | TRBV29-1 | TRBD1 | 13 | TGCAGCGCTTCGACAGGGGAGGCATCTGGCTACACCTTC | CSASTGEASGYTF
TRBJ2-3 | many | TRBV5-1 | TRBD1 | 16 | TGCGCCAGCAGCTTGGCCGGGGACAGGGGGCGAGATACGCAGTATTTT | CASSLAGDRGRDTQYF
TRBJ1-3 | few | TRBV19 | - | 18 | TGTGCCAGTAGCCCGAAGGGAGGTGCAGGGCGATTCGGAAACACCATATATTTT | CASSPKGGAGRFGNTIYF
TRBJ2-2 | - | TRBV29-1 | - | 14 | TGCAGCGCCAGGAATAGCGGCCTCCCCGGGGAGCTGTTTTTT | CSARNSGLPGELFF
TRBJ2-2 | - | TRBV6-4 | - | 13 | TGTGCCAGCGTACAAGACGGCACCGGGGAGCTGTTTTTT | CASVQDGTGELFF
TRBJ1-5 | few | TRBV19 | TRBD1 | 16 | TGTGCCAGTAGCCGGGGGACAGAGGCTTCGGCTCAGCCCCAGCATTTT | CASSRGTEASAQPQHF
TRBJ2-1 | many | TRBV3-1 | - | 14 | TGTGCCAGCAGCCTCATGTCTATGGCAGGTGAGCAGTTCTTC | CASSLMSMAGEQFF
TRBJ1-5 | many | TRBV12-3/TRBV12-4 | TRBD1 | 14 | TGTGCCAGCAGCCGACAGGGGTTCCGTCAGCCCCAGCATTTT | CASSRQGFRQPQHF
TRBJ2-7 | many | TRBV28 | - | 16 | TGTGCCAGCAGTCAAAAATCCCGGATCCGGCTCTACGAGCAGTACTTC | CASSQKSRIRLYEQYF
TRBJ1-4 | many | TRBV12-3/TRBV12-4 | - | 13 | TGTGCCAGCAGTTACAGACTTAATGAAAAACTGTTTTTT | CASSYRLNEKLFF
TRBJ1-1 | - | TRBV5-1 | - | 13 | TGCGCCAGCACCCCTGTAGGAGACACTGAAGCTTTCTTT | CASTPVGDTEAFF
TRBJ2-3 | many | TRBV12-3/TRBV12-4 | TRBD2 | 15 | TGTGCCAGCACCCCGACTAGCGGTTCCACAGATACGCAGTATTTT | CASTPTSGSTDTQYF
TRBJ2-7 | few | TRBV5-1 | TRBD1 | 15 | TGCGCCACCAGGGGACCCACAGGGGACGGCGACGAGCAGTACTTC | CATRGPTGDGDEQYF
TRBJ2-3 | many | TRBV5-1 | - | 16 | TGCGCCAGCAGCTTGCAAGTCTCCCCTAGCACAGATACGCAGTATTTT | CASSLQVSPSTDTQYF
TRBJ2-1 | - | TRBV10-1 | - | 14 | TGCGCCAGCAGTGAGCCGGGCCGGGACGATGAGCAGTTCTTC | CASSEPGRDDEQFF
TRBJ2-7 | many | TRBV5-1 | - | 13 | TGCGCCAGCAGCCCCCTTCAGTCGAGCGAGCAGTACTTC | CASSPLQSSEQYF
TRBJ2-5 | many | TRBV15 | - | 15 | TGTGCCACCAGCAGAGATCAGTACCGACAGGAGACCCAGTACTTC | CATSRDQYRQETQYF
TRBJ2-5 | few | TRBV5-8 | - | 17 | TGTGCCAGCAGCTTTGGGGAGAACAAGGGCGTTGGAGAGACCCAGTACTTC | CASSFGENKGVGETQYF
TRBJ2-2 | many | TRBV28 | TRBD2 | 15 | TGTGCCGCGACTAGCGGGAGTCTGAACACCGGGGAGCTGTTTTTT | CAATSGSLNTGELFF
TRBJ2-1 | - | TRBV12-5 | - | 15 | TGTGCTAGTGGTTTGGGGCAGACTGGTAACAATGAGCAGTTCTTC | CASGLGQTGNNEQFF
TRBJ2-1 | many | TRBV20-1 | TRBD2 | 14 | TGCAGTGCCACGAAAGCGGGAAATAACAATGAGCAGTTCTTC | CSATKAGNNNEQFF
TRBJ1-1 | many | TRBV30 | - | 13 | TGTGCCTGGAGACCAGGGGATGGGGTTGAAGCTTTCTTT | CAWRPGDGVEAFF
TRBJ1-5 | few | TRBV20-1 | TRBD1 | 15 | TGCAGTGCTGGGGAGACAGGGGCCCGCAATCAGCCCCAGCATTTT | CSAGETGARNQPQHF
TRBJ2-3 | many | TRBV2 | TRBD2 | 14 | TGTGCCAGCAGTCGACTAGCGGGAGTCGGTCCGCAGTATTTT | CASSRLAGVGPQYF
TRBJ2-1 | - | TRBV12-3/TRBV12-4 | TRBD2 | 14 | TGTGCCAGTGGGACTAGCGGATTCTACAATGAGCAGTTCTTC | CASGTSGFYNEQFF
TRBJ1-2 | many | TRBV12-3/TRBV12-4 | TRBD1 | 13 | TGTGCCAGCAGGCCGGGACAGGGGGATGGCTACACCTTC | CASRPGQGDGYTF
TRBJ2-5 | many | TRBV6-2/TRBV6-3 | - | 13 | TGTGCCACTGAGACTACGTACCAAGAGACCCAGTACTTC | CATETTYQETQYF
TRBJ1-2 | - | TRBV5-8 | TRBD1 | 14 | TGTGCCAGCAGCCATACACAGGGGTCCTATGGCTACACCTTC | CASSHTQGSYGYTF
TRBJ1-3 | - | TRBV28 | - | 13 | TGTGCCTATGCTACGTTCTCTGGAAACACCATATATTTT | CAYATFSGNTIYF
TRBJ2-3 | many | TRBV20-1 | - | 14 | TGCAGTGCTAGCGAGGGGGTGGGCACAGATACGCAGTATTTT | CSASEGVGTDTQYF